This T cell receptor (beta chain) comes out of a study of shared clonotypes between healthy human individuals. Only in-frame clones appear in the TCRdb table, and some are missing; sequencing was by immunoSEQ multiplex PCR. The sample lists 640,000 or so clones, around 72% occurring once. The germline V and J ends were trimmed by 2 bases and 1 base, with 6 bases remaining between them. The CDR3 consists of 13 residues. Germline loops: CDR1 SGHKS, CDR2 YYEKEE (reference sequence). About this clone itself: Additional DNA sequences in this sample encode the identical CDR3.

This chain connects TRBV5-5 to TRBJ1-1; no clear D gene. Sequenced input: memory CD4+ T cells sorted from blood. Documented subset: CD45RA-negative fraction. This sequence originates from a woman between 25 and 40 years old in good health. The CDR3 is CASSLWGNTEAFF. The CDR3 coding sequence is TGTGCCAGCAGCTTATGGGGGAACACTGAAGCTTTCTTT.